Reported below is one T cell receptor (beta chain). No antigen is known for it. This CDR3 comprises 14 residues. Germline CDR1 and CDR2: SEHNR and FQNEAQ (reference sequence). V dropped 2 bases and J dropped 5 bases, with 12 bases sitting between them. Both TRBC1 and TRBC2 were covered by a beta constant-region primer of two equimolar oligonucleotides. Ligated cDNA was amplified by four rounds of PCR with nested alpha and beta constant-region primers and SP2. The cDNA 3' end received a ligated single-stranded oligonucleotide carrying the SP2 primer and a 12-nucleotide UMI. TCRdb ran MiXCR on the UMI-ligation and nested PCR reads and lists one entry per CDR3 protein. This sample yields some 82,000 distinct CDR3 sequences, of which over 9% are seen a single time; around 0.13% belongs to the top ten. This specimen belongs to a study of naive and memory T cell subsets. Study-level findings and limits: Especially in CD8 cells, naive repertoires contained a few larger clonotypes, possibly CD45RA-re-expressing memory cells. TCR abundance followed a power law differing between naive and memory subsets. Over 90% of naive TCR sequences appeared only once, unlike memory subsets. Activation and differentiation may alter RNA-based TCR counts.

V and J are TRBV7-9 and TRBJ1-1; possibly TRBD1 for D (5 bases). The sequence was obtained from a human donor in good health. The sample consisted of naive CD4+ T cells from blood. CDR3: CASSLRDSWTEAFF. The CDR3 DNA is TGTGCCAGCAGCTTAAGGGACTCATGGACTGAAGCTTTCTTT.